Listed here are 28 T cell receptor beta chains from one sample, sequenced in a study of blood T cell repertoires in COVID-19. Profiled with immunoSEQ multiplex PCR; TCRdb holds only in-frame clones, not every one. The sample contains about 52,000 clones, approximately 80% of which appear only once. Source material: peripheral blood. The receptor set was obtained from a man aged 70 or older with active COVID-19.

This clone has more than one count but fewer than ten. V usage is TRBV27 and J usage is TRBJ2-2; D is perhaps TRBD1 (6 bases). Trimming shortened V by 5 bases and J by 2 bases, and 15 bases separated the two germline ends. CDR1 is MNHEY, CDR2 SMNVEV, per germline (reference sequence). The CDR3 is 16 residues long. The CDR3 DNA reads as TGTGCCAGCAGTATACACAGGGAGATTAACACCGGGGAGCTGTTTTTT. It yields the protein CASSIHREINTGELFF.

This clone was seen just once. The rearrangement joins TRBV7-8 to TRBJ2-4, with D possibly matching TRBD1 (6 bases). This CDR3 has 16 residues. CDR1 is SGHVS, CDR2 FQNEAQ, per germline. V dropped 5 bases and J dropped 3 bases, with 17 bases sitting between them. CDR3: CASSPGTRGIKNIQYF. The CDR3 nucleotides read TGTGCCAGCAGCCCGGGGACAAGAGGGATCAAAAACATTCAGTACTTC.

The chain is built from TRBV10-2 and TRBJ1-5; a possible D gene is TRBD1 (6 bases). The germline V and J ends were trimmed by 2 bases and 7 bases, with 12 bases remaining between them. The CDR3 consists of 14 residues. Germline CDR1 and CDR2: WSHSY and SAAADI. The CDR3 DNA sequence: TGCGCCAGCAGTGAGACAGGGATGGGACAGCCCCAGCATTTT. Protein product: CASSETGMGQPQHF.

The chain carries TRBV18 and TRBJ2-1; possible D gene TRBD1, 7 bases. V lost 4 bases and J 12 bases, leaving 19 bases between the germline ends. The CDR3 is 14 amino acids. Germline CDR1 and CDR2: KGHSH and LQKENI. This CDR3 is CASSQNPTGRTQFF. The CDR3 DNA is TGTGCCAGCTCACAAAATCCGACAGGGAGGACGCAGTTCTTC.

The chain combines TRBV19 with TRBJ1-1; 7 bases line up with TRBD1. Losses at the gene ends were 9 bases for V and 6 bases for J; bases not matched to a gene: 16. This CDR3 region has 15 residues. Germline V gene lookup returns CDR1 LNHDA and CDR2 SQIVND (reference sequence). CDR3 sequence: CASGPGLRGVAEAFF. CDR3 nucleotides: TGTGCCAGCGGCCCCGGGCTCAGGGGGGTAGCTGAAGCTTTCTTT.

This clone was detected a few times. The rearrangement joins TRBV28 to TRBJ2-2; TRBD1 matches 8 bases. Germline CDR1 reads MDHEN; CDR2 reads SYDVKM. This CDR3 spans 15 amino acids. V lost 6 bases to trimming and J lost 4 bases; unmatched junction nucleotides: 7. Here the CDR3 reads CASRTGELSTGELFF. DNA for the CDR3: TGTGCCAGCAGGACAGGGGAACTAAGCACCGGGGAGCTGTTTTTT.

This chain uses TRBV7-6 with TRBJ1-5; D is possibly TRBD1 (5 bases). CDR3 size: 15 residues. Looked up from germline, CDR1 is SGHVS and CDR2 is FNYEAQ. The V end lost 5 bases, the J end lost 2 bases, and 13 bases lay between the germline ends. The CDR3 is CASSKLGGGNQPQHF. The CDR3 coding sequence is TGTGCCAGCAGCAAGCTGGGGGGGGGCAATCAGCCCCAGCATTTT.

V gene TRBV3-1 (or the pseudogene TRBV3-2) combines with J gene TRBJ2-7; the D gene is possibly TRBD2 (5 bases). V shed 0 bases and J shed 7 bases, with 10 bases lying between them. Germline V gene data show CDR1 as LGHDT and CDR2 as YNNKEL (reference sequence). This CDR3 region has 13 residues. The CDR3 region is CASSQDRGFEQYF. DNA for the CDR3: TGTGCCAGCAGCCAAGACCGCGGGTTTGAGCAGTACTTC.

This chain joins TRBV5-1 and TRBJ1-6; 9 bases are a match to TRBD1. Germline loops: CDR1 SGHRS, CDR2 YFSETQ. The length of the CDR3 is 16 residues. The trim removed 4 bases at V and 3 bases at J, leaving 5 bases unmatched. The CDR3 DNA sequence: TGCGCCAGCAGCGGGGGACAGGGAATCTATAATTCACCCCTCCACTTT. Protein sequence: CASSGGQGIYNSPLHF. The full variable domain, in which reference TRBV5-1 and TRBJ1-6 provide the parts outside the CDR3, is KAGVTQTPRYLIKTRGQQVTLSCSPISGHRSVSWYQQTPGQGLQFLFEYFSETQRNKGNFPGRFSGRQFSNSRSEMNVSTLELGDSALYLCASSGGQGIYNSPLHFGNGTRLTVT.

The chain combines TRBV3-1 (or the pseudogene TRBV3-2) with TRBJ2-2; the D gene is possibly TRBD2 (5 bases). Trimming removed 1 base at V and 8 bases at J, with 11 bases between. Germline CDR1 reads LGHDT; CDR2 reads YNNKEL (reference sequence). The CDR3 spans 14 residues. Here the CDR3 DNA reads TGTGCCAGCAGCCAAGGCGGGCAGACGGGGGAGCTGTTTTTT. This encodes CASSQGGQTGELFF.

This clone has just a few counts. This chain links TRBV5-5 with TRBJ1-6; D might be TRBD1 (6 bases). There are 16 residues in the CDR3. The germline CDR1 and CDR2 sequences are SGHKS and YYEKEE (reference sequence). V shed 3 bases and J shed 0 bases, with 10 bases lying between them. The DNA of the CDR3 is TGTGCCAGCAGCTCACAGGACAGCTCCTATAATTCACCCCTCCACTTT. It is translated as CASSSQDSSYNSPLHF. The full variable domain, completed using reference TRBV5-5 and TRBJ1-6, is DAGVTQSPTHLIKTRGQQVTLRCSPISGHKSVSWYQQVLGQGPQFIFQYYEKEERGRGNFPDRFSARQFPNYSSELNVNALLLGDSALYLCASSSQDSSYNSPLHFGNGTRLTVT.

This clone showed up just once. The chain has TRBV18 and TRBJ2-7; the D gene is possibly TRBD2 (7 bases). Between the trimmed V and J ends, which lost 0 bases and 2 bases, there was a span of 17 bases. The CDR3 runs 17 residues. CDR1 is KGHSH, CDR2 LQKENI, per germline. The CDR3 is CASSPPRTGRVTYEQYF. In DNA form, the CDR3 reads TGTGCCAGCTCACCACCGCGTACAGGGAGGGTTACCTACGAGCAGTACTTC.

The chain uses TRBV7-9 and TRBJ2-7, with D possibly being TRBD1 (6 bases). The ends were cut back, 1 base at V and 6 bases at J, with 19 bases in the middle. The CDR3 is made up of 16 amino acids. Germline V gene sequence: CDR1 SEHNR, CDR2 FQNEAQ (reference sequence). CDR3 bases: TGTGCCAGCAGCTTAGACGGGACACAATCGGTCTTCGAGCAGTACTTC. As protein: CASSLDGTQSVFEQYF.

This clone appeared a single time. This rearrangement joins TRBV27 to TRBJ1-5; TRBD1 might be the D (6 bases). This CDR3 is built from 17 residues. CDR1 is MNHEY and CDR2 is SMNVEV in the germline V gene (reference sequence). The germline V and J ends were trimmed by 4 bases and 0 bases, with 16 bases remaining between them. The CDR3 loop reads CASSSGTFTGSNQPQHF. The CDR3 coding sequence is TGTGCCAGCAGTTCGGGGACATTTACGGGTAGCAATCAGCCCCAGCATTTT.

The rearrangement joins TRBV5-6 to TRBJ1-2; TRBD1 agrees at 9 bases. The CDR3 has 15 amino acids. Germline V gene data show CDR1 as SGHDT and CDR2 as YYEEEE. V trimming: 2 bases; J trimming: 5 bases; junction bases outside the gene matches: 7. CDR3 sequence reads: CASSFSGTGSYGYTF. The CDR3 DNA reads TGTGCCAGCAGCTTCTCCGGGACAGGGTCATATGGCTACACCTTC.

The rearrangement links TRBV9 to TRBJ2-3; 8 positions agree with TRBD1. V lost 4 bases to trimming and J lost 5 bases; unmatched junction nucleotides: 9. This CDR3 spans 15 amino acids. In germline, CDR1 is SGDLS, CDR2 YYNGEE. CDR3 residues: CASSPGQGRGDTQYF. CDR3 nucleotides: TGTGCCAGCAGCCCTGGACAGGGTCGTGGAGATACGCAGTATTTT.

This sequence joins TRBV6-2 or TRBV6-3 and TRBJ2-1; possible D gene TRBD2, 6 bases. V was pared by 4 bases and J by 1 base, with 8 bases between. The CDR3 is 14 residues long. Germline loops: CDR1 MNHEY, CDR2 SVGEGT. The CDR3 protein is CASSWTISYNEQFF. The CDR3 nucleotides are TGTGCCAGCAGTTGGACTATTTCCTACAATGAGCAGTTCTTC.

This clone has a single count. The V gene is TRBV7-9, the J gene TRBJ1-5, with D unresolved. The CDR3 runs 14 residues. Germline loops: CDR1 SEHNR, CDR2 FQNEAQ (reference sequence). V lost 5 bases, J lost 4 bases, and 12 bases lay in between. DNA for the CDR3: TGTGCCAGCAGCCCAATAGAACTAAATCAGCCCCAGCATTTT. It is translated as CASSPIELNQPQHF.

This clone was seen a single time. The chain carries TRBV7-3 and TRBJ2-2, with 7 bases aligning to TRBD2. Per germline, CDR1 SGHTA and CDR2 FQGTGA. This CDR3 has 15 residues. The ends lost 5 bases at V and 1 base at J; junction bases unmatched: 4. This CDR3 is CASSPSGVNTGELFF. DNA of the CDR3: TGTGCCAGCAGCCCCAGCGGGGTGAACACCGGGGAGCTGTTTTTT.

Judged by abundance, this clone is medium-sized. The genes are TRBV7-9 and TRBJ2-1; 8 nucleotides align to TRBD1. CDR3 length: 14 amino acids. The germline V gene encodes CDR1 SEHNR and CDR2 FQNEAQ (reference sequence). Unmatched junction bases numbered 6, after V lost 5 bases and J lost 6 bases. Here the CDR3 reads CASSRTGLGNEQFF. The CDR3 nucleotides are TGTGCCAGCAGCCGGACAGGGCTGGGCAATGAGCAGTTCTTC.

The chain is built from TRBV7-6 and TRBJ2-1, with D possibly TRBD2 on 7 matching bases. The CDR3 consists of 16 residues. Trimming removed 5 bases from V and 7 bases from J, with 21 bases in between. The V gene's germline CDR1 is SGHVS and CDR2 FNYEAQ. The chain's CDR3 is CASSLGGAAFPNEQFF. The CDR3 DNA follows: TGTGCCAGCAGCCTTGGGGGGGCAGCCTTCCCGAATGAGCAGTTCTTC.

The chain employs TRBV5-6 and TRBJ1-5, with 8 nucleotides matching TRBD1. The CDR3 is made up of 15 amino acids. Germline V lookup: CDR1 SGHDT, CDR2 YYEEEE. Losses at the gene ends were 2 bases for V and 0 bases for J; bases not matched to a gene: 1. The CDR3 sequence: CASSLTGGSNQPQHF. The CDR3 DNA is TGTGCCAGCAGCTTAACAGGGGGTAGCAATCAGCCCCAGCATTTT.

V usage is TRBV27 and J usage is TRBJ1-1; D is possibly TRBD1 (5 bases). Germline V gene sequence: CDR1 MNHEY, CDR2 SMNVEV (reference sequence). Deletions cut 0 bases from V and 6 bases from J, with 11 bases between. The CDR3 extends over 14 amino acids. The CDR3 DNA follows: TGTGCCAGCAGTTTATCACGGGGGGTCGCTGAAGCTTTCTTT. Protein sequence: CASSLSRGVAEAFF.

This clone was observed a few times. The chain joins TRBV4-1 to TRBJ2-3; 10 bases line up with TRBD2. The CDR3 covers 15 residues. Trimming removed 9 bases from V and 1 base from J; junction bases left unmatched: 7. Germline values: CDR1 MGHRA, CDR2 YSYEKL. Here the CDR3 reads CASSSLAGGTDTQYF. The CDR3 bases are TGCGCCAGTTCCTCTCTAGCGGGGGGCACAGATACGCAGTATTTT.

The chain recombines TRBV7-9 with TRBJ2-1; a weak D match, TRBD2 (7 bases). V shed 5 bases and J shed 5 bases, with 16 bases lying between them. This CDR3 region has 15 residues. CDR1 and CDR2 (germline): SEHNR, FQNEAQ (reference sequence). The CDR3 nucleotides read TGTGCCAGCAGCACAAGCGGGACAAGGGACAATGAGCAGTTCTTC. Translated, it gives CASSTSGTRDNEQFF.

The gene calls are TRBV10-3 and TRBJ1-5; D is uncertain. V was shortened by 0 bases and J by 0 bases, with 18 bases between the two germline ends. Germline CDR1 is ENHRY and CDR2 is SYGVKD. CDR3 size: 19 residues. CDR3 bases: TGTGCCATCAGTGAGTCGGGTGCTGGGCAGACCTATAGCAATCAGCCCCAGCATTTT. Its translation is CAISESGAGQTYSNQPQHF.

CDR3 region: CAKRGDTLDYGYTF. DNA of the CDR3: TGTGCCAAAAGAGGGGACACCCTTGACTATGGCTACACCTTC. J is TRBJ1-2 and V is TRBV24-1, with D possibly matching TRBD1 (6 bases). This CDR3 is built from 14 residues. Deletions cut 11 bases from V and 3 bases from J, with 18 bases between. Germline loops: CDR1 KGHDR, CDR2 SFDVKD.

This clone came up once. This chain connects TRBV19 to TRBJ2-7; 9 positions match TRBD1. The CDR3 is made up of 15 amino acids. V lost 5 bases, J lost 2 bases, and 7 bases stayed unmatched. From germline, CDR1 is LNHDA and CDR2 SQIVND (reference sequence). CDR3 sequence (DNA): TGTGCCAGTAGTTCGACAGGGGGTTCTCCCTACGAGCAGTACTTC. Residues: CASSSTGGSPYEQYF. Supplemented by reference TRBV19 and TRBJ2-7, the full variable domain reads DGGITQSPKYLFRKEGQNVTLSCEQNLNHDAMYWYRQDPGQGLRLIYYSQIVNDFQKGDIAEGYSVSREKKESFPLTVTSAQKNPTAFYLCASSSTGGSPYEQYFGPGTRLTVT.